This T cell receptor (beta chain) was sequenced for a study of blood T cell repertoires in COVID-19. This clone has more than one count but fewer than ten. Libraries were prepared by immunoSEQ multiplex PCR; TCRdb keeps only in-frame clonotypes and omits some of them. This table holds about 250,000 clones, more than 75% found once. Germline V gene sequence: CDR1 SGHTA, CDR2 FQGNSA. The CDR3 is made up of 13 amino acids. V was cut by 3 bases and J by 5 bases, with 11 bases left in between. The sample comprised peripheral blood. This chain uses TRBV7-2 with TRBJ2-7, with D unclear. This clonotype was obtained from a woman between 55 and 75 years old who had recovered from COVID-19. Written as DNA, the CDR3 is TGTGCCAGCAGCTTCAGTGGTGTAAACGAGCAGTACTTC. As protein: CASSFSGVNEQYF.